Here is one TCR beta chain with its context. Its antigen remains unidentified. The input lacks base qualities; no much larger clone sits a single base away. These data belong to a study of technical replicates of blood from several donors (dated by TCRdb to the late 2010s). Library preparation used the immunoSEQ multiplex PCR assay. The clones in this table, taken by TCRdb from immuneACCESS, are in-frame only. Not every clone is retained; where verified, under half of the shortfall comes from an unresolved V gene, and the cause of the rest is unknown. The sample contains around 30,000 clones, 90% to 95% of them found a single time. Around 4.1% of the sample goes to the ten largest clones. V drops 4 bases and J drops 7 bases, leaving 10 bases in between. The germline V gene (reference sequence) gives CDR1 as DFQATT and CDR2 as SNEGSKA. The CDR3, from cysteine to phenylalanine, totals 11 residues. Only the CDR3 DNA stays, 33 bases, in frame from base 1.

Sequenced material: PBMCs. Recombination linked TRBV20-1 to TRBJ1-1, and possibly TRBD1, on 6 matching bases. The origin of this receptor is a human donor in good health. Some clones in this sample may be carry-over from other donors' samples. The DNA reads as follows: TGCAGTGCTAACAGGGCGGGTGAAGCTTTCTTT. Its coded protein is CSANRAGEAFF.